The 32 T cell receptor beta chains reported below all come from one sample, sequenced in a study of cytomegalovirus exposure and HLA in healthy donors. Primers: 60 Vbeta forward and 13 Jbeta reverse. Sequencing used immunoSEQ multiplex PCR; TCRdb keeps in-frame clones, though not all of them. This table holds about 180,000 clones, around 80% found once. The specimen sequenced was PBMCs. The receptors originated from a man in his late teens or twenties in good health and CMV-seronegative.

This clone was counted once. The chain couples TRBV5-1 to TRBJ2-5; possibly TRBD1 for D (5 bases). The CDR3 contains 16 residues. Trimming left V 4 bases short and J 5 bases short, with 21 bases between. In germline, CDR1 is SGHRS, CDR2 YFSETQ. Here the CDR3 DNA reads TGCGCCAGCAGCGCCACCCCAGGGATTGTCGGGGAGACCCAGTACTTC. Its translation: CASSATPGIVGETQYF.

V is TRBV6-6 and J is TRBJ1-5; D ambiguous. V was pared by 8 bases and J by 2 bases, with 10 bases between. Per germline, CDR1 MNHNY and CDR2 SVGAGI (reference sequence). This CDR3 comprises 13 residues. CDR3 residues: CASREGGNQPQHF. CDR3 in DNA: TGTGCCAGCCGTGAGGGCGGCAATCAGCCCCAGCATTTT.

This clone was observed a few times. This chain links TRBV6-1 with TRBJ1-1, with D hard to call. Trimming cost V 9 bases and J 0 bases, with 11 bases left between them. This CDR3 comprises 13 residues. The germline V gene has CDR1 MNHNS and CDR2 SASEGT. DNA for the CDR3: TGTGCCAGTTTTACAACCATGAACACTGAAGCTTTCTTT. Its protein is CASFTTMNTEAFF.

The DNA for the CDR3 is TGTGCCAGCAGTGCAGCCGGGACAGCTAGCAATCAGCCCCAGCATTTT. It is translated as CASSAAGTASNQPQHF. The chain has TRBV28 and TRBJ1-5, with 7 bases aligning to TRBD1. CDR3 length: 16 amino acids. Germline CDR1 and CDR2: MDHEN and SYDVKM. V lost 5 bases and J lost 0; bases outside the gene matches: 7.

The V gene is TRBV6-1, the J gene TRBJ1-2, with D possibly TRBD1 on 5 matching bases. Per germline, CDR1 MNHNS and CDR2 SASEGT. CDR3 length: 13 residues. Trimming stripped 8 bases from V and 3 bases from J, with 13 bases between. CDR3 nucleotide sequence: TGTGCCAGCGTCTCCGGGACTTACTATGGCTACACCTTC. Translating gives CASVSGTYYGYTF.

In DNA form, the CDR3 reads TGTGCCAGCAGCCCACGACAGGTAACAGATACGCAGTATTTT. Protein: CASSPRQVTDTQYF. The rearrangement links TRBV7-9 to TRBJ2-3, with a tentative D call TRBD1 (6 bases). Germline V gene sequence: CDR1 SEHNR, CDR2 FQNEAQ (reference sequence). The V gene lost 5 bases and the J gene lost 3 bases, with 12 bases spanning the gap. There are 14 residues in the CDR3.

V and J are TRBV28 and TRBJ2-7; D is perhaps TRBD1 (6 bases). This CDR3 is built from 11 residues. The germline V and J ends were trimmed by 10 bases and 9 bases, with 16 bases remaining between them. CDR1 and CDR2 (germline): MDHEN, SYDVKM. The DNA for the CDR3 is TGTGCCACGAATAACCCGACAGGGCAGTACTTC. Amino acid sequence: CATNNPTGQYF. Based on the CDR3 plus reference TRBV28 and TRBJ2-7, the full variable domain is DVKVTQSSRYLVKRTGEKVFLECVQDMDHENMFWYRQDPGLGLRLIYFSYDVKMKEKGDIPEGYSVSREKKERFSLILESASTNQTSMYLCATNNPTGQYFGPGTRLTVT.

The rearrangement uses TRBV19 and TRBJ1-1; a possible D gene is TRBD1 (5 bases). Trimming cost V 3 bases and J 5 bases, with 13 bases left between them. This CDR3 is 14 amino acids long. Germline values: CDR1 LNHDA, CDR2 SQIVND (reference sequence). CDR3 nucleotides: TGTGCCAGTAGTATTCCAGGGAGGAGGACTGAAGCTTTCTTT. Residues: CASSIPGRRTEAFF.

The chain recombines TRBV2 with TRBJ2-7, with D maybe TRBD2 (5 bases). The germline gives CDR1 SNHLY, CDR2 FYNNEI. The CDR3 extends over 11 amino acids. V dropped 5 bases and J dropped 12 bases, with 14 bases sitting between them. The CDR3 loop reads CASSSDYPRYF. CDR3 DNA: TGTGCCAGCAGTAGTGACTATCCGAGGTACTTC.

This clone was detected a few times. The chain carries TRBV5-1 and TRBJ2-6; maybe TRBD2 (5 bases). Trimming removed 1 base from V and 0 bases from J, with 20 bases in between. The CDR3 runs to 20 residues. Germline CDR1 and CDR2: SGHRS and YFSETQ. CDR3 protein: CASSLSSGGWVTSGANVLTF. In nucleotides, the CDR3 is TGCGCCAGCAGCTTGTCCTCGGGCGGGTGGGTCACCTCTGGGGCCAACGTCCTGACTTTC.

The V and J genes are TRBV9 and TRBJ2-5; 12 bases map to TRBD2. CDR3 length: 15 residues. V dropped 0 bases and J dropped 5; count of bases not matched to a gene: 2. Germline V gene data show CDR1 as SGDLS and CDR2 as YYNGEE. CDR3 sequence: CASSVASGGAETQYF. The CDR3 bases are TGTGCCAGCAGCGTAGCTAGCGGGGGGGCCGAGACCCAGTACTTC.

J is TRBJ1-5 and V is TRBV19, with a possible D match to TRBD1 (6 bases). V was clipped by 4 bases and J by 3 bases, with 10 bases between them. The CDR3 is 14 residues long. The germline V gene encodes CDR1 LNHDA and CDR2 SQIVND (reference sequence). The CDR3 nucleotides are TGTGCCAGTAGTACCACAGGGTCCAATCAGCCCCAGCATTTT. It yields the protein CASSTTGSNQPQHF.

Regarding this clone: At one end, the junction sequence differs from germline, possibly due to a read error. The gene calls are TRBV7-7 and TRBJ2-1; possible D gene TRBD2, 5 bases. This CDR3 contains 18 residues. Germline CDR1 is SSHAT and CDR2 is FNYEAQ (reference sequence). CDR3 in DNA: TGTGCTAGCAGCTTATGGTCAGAAGTGGAGGTCTCCTACAATGAGCAGTTCTTC. It translates to CASSLWSEVEVSYNEQFF.

This clone was counted a single time. The J gene is TRBJ1-1, the V gene TRBV13, with 8 bases that match TRBD1. The CDR3 length is 15 residues. Trimming removed 5 bases from V and 5 bases from J; junction bases left unmatched: 10. Germline V gene lookup returns CDR1 PRHDT and CDR2 FYEKMQ (reference sequence). In DNA, the CDR3 is TGTGCCAGCAGCACCTACACAGGGGGGAGGACTGAAGCTTTCTTT. This encodes CASSTYTGGRTEAFF.

This clone showed up just a few times. The rearrangement uses TRBV29-1 and TRBJ2-2, with 9 bases aligning to TRBD2. The trim removed 4 bases at V and 5 bases at J, leaving 8 bases unmatched. There are 15 residues in the CDR3. Germline lookup yields CDR1 SQVTM and CDR2 ANQGSEA. The CDR3 spells CSVGVAGVGTGELFF. The CDR3 DNA follows: TGCAGCGTTGGGGTAGCGGGAGTAGGAACCGGGGAGCTGTTTTTT.

This clone was seen a handful of times. J is TRBJ2-5 and V is TRBV27; 11 bases line up with TRBD1. The end of the DNA is better explained by TRBJ2-7, so the J call may be wrong. The germline CDR1 and CDR2 sequences are MNHEY and SMNVEV (reference sequence). The CDR3 runs to 15 residues. The CDR3 bases are TGTGCCAGCGGGGACAGGGGGATCCTCTCCTACGAGCAGTACTTC. Amino acids: CASGDRGILSYEQYF.

This clone has just one count. The chain carries TRBV7-3 and TRBJ1-1; 10 bases fit TRBD1. With V trimmed by 5 bases and J by 2 bases, 2 bases remained unmatched. This CDR3 is built from 14 residues. Germline V gives CDR1 SGHTA, CDR2 FQGTGA. CDR3 sequence (DNA): TGTGCCAGCAGCCAGACAGGGGGCAACACTGAAGCTTTCTTT. Amino acids: CASSQTGGNTEAFF. The full variable domain, its missing parts supplied by reference TRBV7-3 and TRBJ1-1, is GAGVSQTPSNKVTEKGKYVELRCDPISGHTALYWYRQSLGQGPEFLIYFQGTGAADDSGLPNDRFFAVRPEGSVSTLKIQRTERGDSAVYLCASSQTGGNTEAFFGQGTRLTVV.

CDR3 nucleotide sequence: TGTGCCAGCAGCTTAGGACTAGCGGGGGACACGCAGTATTTT. This encodes CASSLGLAGDTQYF. V usage is TRBV7-3 and J usage is TRBJ2-3; the match to TRBD2 covers 13 bases. V was pared by 2 bases and J by 9 bases, with 2 bases of the junction left unmatched. The germline V gene encodes CDR1 SGHTA and CDR2 FQGTGA. There are 14 residues in the CDR3.

V gene TRBV5-1 combines with J gene TRBJ1-1; the match to TRBD1 covers 8 bases. The CDR3 is made up of 16 amino acids. Germline trimming cut 4 bases from V and 4 bases from J; bases unmatched to any gene: 12. Per germline, CDR1 SGHRS and CDR2 YFSETQ. CDR3 in amino acids: CASSLGQVWDRTEAFF. The CDR3 DNA follows: TGCGCCAGCAGCCTGGGACAGGTCTGGGATCGCACTGAAGCTTTCTTT.

The gene calls are TRBV29-1 and TRBJ2-5; 7 nucleotides match TRBD1. CDR1 and CDR2 from the germline V gene are SQVTM and ANQGSEA. V shed 2 bases and J 2 bases; nucleotides not matched to a gene: 8. There are 15 residues in the CDR3. The CDR3 coding sequence is TGCAGCGTTGAATCTCAGGGGGACCGACAAGAGACCCAGTACTTC. Translated: CSVESQGDRQETQYF.

The chain employs TRBV7-4 and TRBJ1-5; 8 bases are a match to TRBD1. J lost 0 bases, V lost 4 bases, and 2 bases had no gene match. Germline CDR1 reads SGHVT; CDR2 reads SQSDAQ. CDR3 size: 15 residues. CDR3: CASSSGGNSNQPQHF. The CDR3 DNA is TGTGCCAGCAGCTCAGGGGGCAATAGCAATCAGCCCCAGCATTTT.

The chain uses TRBV27 and TRBJ1-4; 9 bases are shared with TRBD1. There are 17 residues in the CDR3. Germline V gene sequence: CDR1 MNHEY, CDR2 SMNVEV (reference sequence). The ends lost 5 bases at V and 7 bases at J; junction bases unmatched: 14. CDR3 residues: CASSEELTGGLSEKLFF. CDR3 DNA sequence: TGTGCCAGCAGTGAAGAACTCACAGGGGGCCTTAGTGAAAAACTGTTTTTT.

About this clone itself: At the DNA level, this CDR3 is encoded by other sequences in the same sample as well. J is TRBJ1-1 and V is TRBV19; D is unclear. V was cut by 3 bases and J by 1 base, with 6 bases left in between. This CDR3 spans 13 amino acids. Germline V gives CDR1 LNHDA, CDR2 SQIVND (reference sequence). CDR3 sequence: CASSIGGNTEAFF. CDR3 DNA: TGTGCCAGTAGTATTGGAGGGAACACTGAAGCTTTCTTT.

The chain links TRBV20-1 to TRBJ2-1, with D hard to call. Trimming left V 3 bases short and J 13 bases short, with 13 bases between. Per the germline V gene, CDR1 is DFQATT and CDR2 is SNEGSKA (reference sequence). The CDR3 has 11 amino acids. The DNA of the CDR3 is TGCAGTGCTAGCCGTGATGGGCCCCAGTTCTTC. Protein: CSASRDGPQFF.

V and J are TRBV9 and TRBJ2-3, with a possible D match to TRBD1 (6 bases). This CDR3 is 15 amino acids long. CDR1 is SGDLS, CDR2 YYNGEE, per germline. V lost 6 bases, J lost 0 bases, and 14 bases lay in between. The DNA of the CDR3 is TGTGCCAGCAAAGAAGGGGGTTCTAGCACAGATACGCAGTATTTT. Protein product: CASKEGGSSTDTQYF. Full variable domain (rest looked up from reference TRBV9 and TRBJ2-3): DSGVTQTPKHLITATGQRVTLRCSPRSGDLSVYWYQQSLDQGLQFLIQYYNGEERAKGNILERFSAQQFPDLHSELNLSSLELGDSALYFCASKEGGSSTDTQYFGPGTRLTVL.

This chain links TRBV25-1 with TRBJ2-7, with D possibly TRBD2 on 6 matching bases. This CDR3 has 15 amino acids. CDR1 is MGHDK and CDR2 is SYGVNS in the germline V gene. The V and J ends lost 4 bases and 4 bases respectively, with 17 bases between them. CDR3 coding DNA: TGTGCCAGCAGTGCCCCCGGGAGCCTCACTTACGAGCAGTACTTC. Its protein is CASSAPGSLTYEQYF.

The chain employs TRBV18 and TRBJ2-3, with D possibly TRBD1 on 8 matching bases. Germline V gene lookup returns CDR1 KGHSH and CDR2 LQKENI. V lost 0 bases to trimming and J lost 2 bases, with 30 bases between them. The CDR3 contains 22 residues. CDR3 nucleotides: TGTGCCAGCTCACCACCGGACAGGGCCCCGTTTGATGGGCGGGAGTACACAGATACGCAGTATTTT. It specifies CASSPPDRAPFDGREYTDTQYF.

The CDR3: CTSSQEERAGETQYF. The CDR3 DNA sequence: TGCACCAGCAGCCAAGAGGAGCGGGCCGGAGAGACCCAGTACTTC. The rearrangement uses TRBV1 and TRBJ2-5; TRBD2 is the table's D call and was not checked against the DNA. TRBV1 is marked as a pseudogene. The CDR3 is made up of 15 amino acids.

The J gene is TRBJ2-7, the V gene TRBV30, with a weak D call TRBD1 (6 bases). The ends were cut back, 4 bases at V and 3 bases at J, with 13 bases in the middle. The V gene's germline CDR1 is GTSNPN and CDR2 SVGIG (reference sequence). There are 13 residues in the CDR3. CDR3 coding DNA: TGTGCCTGGACCTCCGGGACACTCTACGAGCAGTACTTC. Amino acid sequence: CAWTSGTLYEQYF.

The V call is TRBV29-1, the J call TRBJ2-2; D perhaps matches TRBD2 (7 bases). CDR1 and CDR2 (germline): SQVTM, ANQGSEA. This CDR3 has 12 residues. In DNA form, the CDR3 reads TGCAGTGGGGGGGCCAACGCCGGGGAGCTGTTTTTT. It specifies CSGGANAGELFF.

This clone occurred a few times. The chain is built from TRBV5-4 and TRBJ2-2; weak D call: TRBD2 (6 bases). Per the germline V gene, CDR1 is SGHNT and CDR2 is YYREEE (reference sequence). The CDR3 consists of 15 residues. V was shortened by 4 bases and J by 4 bases, with 14 bases between the two germline ends. The CDR3 spells CASSALRGGTGELFF. CDR3 bases: TGTGCCAGCAGCGCTTTGCGGGGTGGCACCGGGGAGCTGTTTTTT.

The rearrangement uses TRBV4-1 and TRBJ2-7; 8 bases agree with TRBD2. V gave up 2 bases and J gave up 7 bases; unmatched junction bases: 13. The CDR3 spans 16 residues. Per the germline V gene, CDR1 is MGHRA and CDR2 is YSYEKL. For the CDR3, the DNA is TGCGCCAGCAGCCAATCCAGCGGGGGCCCTTTGGGAGAGCAGTACTTC. As protein: CASSQSSGGPLGEQYF.